These 5 T cell receptor beta chains were all obtained from the same sample, sequenced in a study of CD8 T cells in ankylosing spondylitis listed by TCRdb under 2017. The library was built by means of 5' RACE. Reads for this sample came from an Illumina HiSeq 2500. TCRdb trimmed public reads at Q25 via fastp, called clones via MiXCR and kept in-frame beta chains. Rows are combined by CDR3 protein, so each entry shows the most common genes and DNA. The sample table shows 190,000 or so distinct CDR3 sequences, and around 13% are seen once. Clones ranked in the top ten supply approximately 15% of the sample. Sequenced: blood, either unsorted or a sorted T cell fraction (not recorded which). Source of these receptors: a male donor with ankylosing spondylitis or in good health (not recorded which).

This clonotype was seen a few times. The V gene is TRBV12-3 or TRBV12-4, the J gene TRBJ2-5, with TRBD2 matching 12 bases. The V and J ends lost 1 base and 1 base, in that order; junction bases with no gene match: 10. This CDR3 has 19 amino acids. The CDR3 region has the DNA TGTGCCAGCAGTTTAGGAGATCCCGGACTAGCGGGGCTCCAAGAGACCCAGTACTTC. Amino acid sequence: CASSLGDPGLAGLQETQYF.

This clonotype has only a few counts. The chain is built from TRBV15 and TRBJ2-5; the D gene could be TRBD1 or TRBD2 (5 bases each). The CDR3 is 13 residues long. Germline V CDR1 and CDR2: LNHNV, YYDKDF (reference sequence). Deletions cut 8 bases from V and 2 bases from J, with 12 bases between. Written as DNA, the CDR3 is TGTGCCACCGGGGGAATGGGTCAAGAGACCCAGTACTTC. Protein: CATGGMGQETQYF.

The chain links TRBV14 to TRBJ2-7; the D gene is possibly TRBD2 (6 bases). The V and J ends lost 3 bases and 0 bases respectively, with 15 bases between them. Per germline, CDR1 SGHDN and CDR2 FVKESK. The CDR3 runs 16 residues. The DNA for the CDR3 is TGTGCCAGCAGCCAGGGGCTAGCGATCAGCTCCTACGAGCAGTACTTC. This sequence encodes CASSQGLAISSYEQYF.

V gene TRBV20-1 combines with J gene TRBJ1-1; D not resolved. V lost 6 bases and J lost 1, with 9 bases in between. The germline V gene encodes CDR1 DFQATT and CDR2 SNEGSKA (reference sequence). This CDR3 has 12 amino acids. The CDR3 here is CSATLENTEAFF. The DNA of the CDR3 is TGCAGTGCAACCTTAGAGAACACTGAAGCTTTCTTT.

There are a few counts of this clonotype. The CDR3: CASSSPGGAKETQYF. As DNA, the CDR3 is TGTGCCAGCAGCTCCCCCGGGGGCGCTAAAGAGACCCAGTACTTC. This chain links TRBV7-9 with TRBJ2-5; possibly TRBD1 or TRBD2 for D (6 bases each). V dropped 4 bases and J dropped 3 bases, with 15 bases sitting between them. CDR3 length equals 15 residues. Germline V gene sequence: CDR1 SEHNR, CDR2 FQNEAQ (reference sequence).